This is a list of T cell receptor beta chains from one sample in a study of T cell responses to AZD1222 COVID-19 vaccine. Using immunoSEQ multiplex PCR, the repertoire was profiled, and TCRdb retains in-frame clones only, with some absent. The sample has 250,000 to 300,000 clones, around 93% seen once. The sample was peripheral blood, taken 28 days after the second AZD1222 dose. The receptors stem from an adult who received the AZD1222 COVID-19 vaccine. Each CDR3 is given with its conserved first and last residue. Fields, in order: V gene, D gene, clone size, J gene, CDR3 DNA, CDR3 protein. The D gene is left open where the match is weak. Some rows have no size entry. The others give once, few or many, or a class for an expanded clone.

>TRBV5-8|NA|NA|TRBJ1-5
TGTGCCAGCAGGTCTAAACAGCCCCAGCATTTT
CASRSKQPQHF
>TRBV5-6|TRBD1|NA|TRBJ2-7
TGTGCCAGCAGCCCACAGGGGAATTCAGCCTACGAGCAGTACTTC
CASSPQGNSAYEQYF
>TRBV19|TRBD2|NA|TRBJ2-3
TGTGCCAGTATACTAGTGGGGAGCGGGAGAAGGGGCACAGATACGCAGTATTTT
CASILVGSGRRGTDTQYF
>TRBV28|NA|NA|TRBJ2-2
TGTGCCAGCACCAAGAGGAGGGGCGACACCGGGGAGCTGTTTTTT
CASTKRRGDTGELFF
>TRBV7-2|NA|NA|TRBJ2-3
TGTGCCAGCAGCTTAATCGGAGATACGCAGTATTTT
CASSLIGDTQYF
>TRBV3-1/TRBV3-2|TRBD1|NA|TRBJ1-6
TGTGCCAGCAGGTCGACAGGGTATAATTCACCCCTCCACTTT
CASRSTGYNSPLHF
>TRBV10-3|TRBD2|NA|TRBJ2-1
TGTGCCATCAGCTTGACTAGCGGGGGTAATGAGCAGTTCTTC
CAISLTSGGNEQFF
>TRBV18|TRBD2|NA|TRBJ2-7
TGTGCCAGCTCACCGCGCGGGAGCTCCTACGAGCAGTACTTC
CASSPRGSSYEQYF
>TRBV4-3|TRBD1|NA|TRBJ2-2
TGCGCCAGCAGAAAAACAGGGGAGCCCGGGGAGCTGTTTTTT
CASRKTGEPGELFF
>TRBV20-1|TRBD2|NA|TRBJ2-1
TGCAGTGCCGCCCGGGGGGGGCAGTTCTTC
CSAARGGQFF
>TRBV28|TRBD1|few|TRBJ1-1
TGTGCCAGCAGTCCCGGGACAGGCGGCACTGAAGCTTTCTTT
CASSPGTGGTEAFF
>TRBV9|TRBD1|NA|TRBJ1-6
TGTGCCAGCAGCGTGGACAGGGGGAATTCACCCCTCCACTTT
CASSVDRGNSPLHF
>TRBV2|NA|few|TRBJ1-1
TGTGCCAGCAGGGAAACGTGGCTGGGCACTGAAGCTTTCTTT
CASRETWLGTEAFF
>TRBV27|NA|NA|TRBJ1-1
TGTGCCAGCAGTTTATTGGATAGAATTGGGACTGAAGCTTTCTTT
CASSLLDRIGTEAFF
>TRBV1|NA|NA|TRBJ1-1
TGCACCAGCAGCCAGGTCCAGAGGGTTACTGAAGCTTTCTTT
CTSSQVQRVTEAFF
>TRBV4-1|NA|NA|TRBJ1-2
TGCGCCAGCAGCCAAGGGACCGAGATCTATGGCTACACCTTC
CASSQGTEIYGYTF
>TRBV7-9|TRBD1|NA|TRBJ1-1
TGTGCCAGCAGCCTTAACAGGGGCGGTACTGAAGCTTTCTTT
CASSLNRGGTEAFF
>TRBV28|TRBD2|NA|TRBJ2-3
TGTGCCAGCAGTCCCCGGACTAGCGGGAGTTTCGGAGATACGCAGTATTTT
CASSPRTSGSFGDTQYF
>TRBV29-1|NA|NA|TRBJ2-2
TGCAGCGTAAGAGGGAACACCAACACCGGGGAGCTGTTTTTT
CSVRGNTNTGELFF
>TRBV28|TRBD1|NA|TRBJ1-2
TGTGCCAGCAGTTTAACTCCCGGGACAGGGGCCTATGGCTACACCTTC
CASSLTPGTGAYGYTF
>TRBV6-2/TRBV6-3|NA|NA|TRBJ2-7
TGTGCCAGCAGTTACCCGCCGGGACGCGTGTCCTACGAGCAGTACTTC
CASSYPPGRVSYEQYF
>TRBV28|TRBD1|NA|TRBJ2-3
TGTGCCAGCAGTTTAGGATCCGGGACAGCTACAGATACGCAGTATTTT
CASSLGSGTATDTQYF
>TRBV7-8|TRBD2|NA|TRBJ2-7
TGTGCCAGCAGCCCCGGGGCTAGCGGGACCTACGAGCAGTACTTC
CASSPGASGTYEQYF